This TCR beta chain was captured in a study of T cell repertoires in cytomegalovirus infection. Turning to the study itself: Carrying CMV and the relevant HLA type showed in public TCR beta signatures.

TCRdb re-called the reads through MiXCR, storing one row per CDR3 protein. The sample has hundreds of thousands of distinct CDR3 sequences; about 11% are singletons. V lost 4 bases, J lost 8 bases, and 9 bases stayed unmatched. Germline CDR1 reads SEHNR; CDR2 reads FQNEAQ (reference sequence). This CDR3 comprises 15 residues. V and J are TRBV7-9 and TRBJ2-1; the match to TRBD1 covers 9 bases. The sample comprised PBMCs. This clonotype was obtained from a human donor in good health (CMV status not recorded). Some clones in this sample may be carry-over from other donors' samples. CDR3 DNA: TGTGCCAGCAGCTCCCGGGACAGGGTAAGGGATGAGCAGTTCTTC. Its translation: CASSSRDRVRDEQFF.